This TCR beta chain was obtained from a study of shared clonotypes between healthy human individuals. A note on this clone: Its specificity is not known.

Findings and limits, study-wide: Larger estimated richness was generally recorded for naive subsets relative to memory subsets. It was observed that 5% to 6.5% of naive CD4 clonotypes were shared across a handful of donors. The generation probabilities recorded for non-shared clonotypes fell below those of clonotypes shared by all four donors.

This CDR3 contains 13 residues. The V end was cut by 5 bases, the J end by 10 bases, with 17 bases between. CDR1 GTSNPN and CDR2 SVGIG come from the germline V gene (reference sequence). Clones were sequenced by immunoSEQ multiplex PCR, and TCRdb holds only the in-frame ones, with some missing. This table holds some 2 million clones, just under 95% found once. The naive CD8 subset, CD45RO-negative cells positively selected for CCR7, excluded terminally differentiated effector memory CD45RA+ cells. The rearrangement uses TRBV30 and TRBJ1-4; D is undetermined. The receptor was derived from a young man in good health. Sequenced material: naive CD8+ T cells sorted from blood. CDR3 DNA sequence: TGTGCCTGGGAGGCAGGAGAGGGAGGAAAACTGTTTTTT. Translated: CAWEAGEGGKLFF. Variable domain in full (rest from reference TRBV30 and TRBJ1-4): SQTIHQWPATLVQPVGSPLSLECTVEGTSNPNLYWYRQAAGRGLQLLFYSVGIGQISSEVPQNLSASRPQDRQFILSSKKLLLSDSGFYLCAWEAGEGGKLFFGSGTQLSVL.